The 6 T cell receptor beta chains presented below share a single source sample, sequenced in a study of blood T cell repertoires in COVID-19. Sequencing was performed with immunoSEQ multiplex PCR; in TCRdb, only in-frame clones are kept and a portion is missing. The top ten clones hold about 2.2% of a sample with approximately 220,000 clones, 85% to 90% of them seen once. The sample consisted of peripheral blood. The receptors were gathered from a woman between 45 and 65 years old with acute or convalescent COVID-19.

In its sample, this clone was seen once. The chain is built from TRBV30 and TRBJ2-7, with 10 nucleotides matching TRBD1. The V segment lost 0 bases and the J segment 2 bases; nucleotides outside the gene matches: 4. The germline V gene encodes CDR1 GTSNPN and CDR2 SVGIG (reference sequence). The length of the CDR3 is 15 residues. This chain's CDR3 is CAWSVRDRGTYEQYF. DNA of the CDR3: TGTGCCTGGAGTGTCCGGGACAGGGGCACCTACGAGCAGTACTTC. Full variable domain (missing parts from reference TRBV30 and TRBJ2-7): SQTIHQWPATLVQPVGSPLSLECTVEGTSNPNLYWYRQAAGRGLQLLFYSVGIGQISSEVPQNLSASRPQDRQFILSSKKLLLSDSGFYLCAWSVRDRGTYEQYFGPGTRLTVT.

V usage is TRBV11-2 and J usage is TRBJ2-7; D not certain. V lost 3 bases and J 3 bases, leaving 9 bases between the germline ends. The CDR3 has 13 residues. CDR1 and CDR2 from the germline V gene are SGHAT and FQNNGV. For the CDR3, the DNA is TGTGCCAGCAGCTTGGGCACAAACTACGAGCAGTACTTC. This gives the protein CASSLGTNYEQYF.

This rearrangement joins TRBV18 to TRBJ2-5, with D possibly TRBD2 on 5 matching bases. V was clipped by 3 bases and J by 5 bases, with 10 bases between them. CDR3 size: 13 residues. The V gene's germline CDR1 is KGHSH and CDR2 LQKENI. The CDR3: CASSPEGYETQYF. In nucleotides, the CDR3 is TGTGCCAGCTCACCTGAGGGTTATGAGACCCAGTACTTC.

This clone was seen a few times. The J gene is TRBJ2-7, the V gene TRBV19; D is possibly TRBD1 (6 bases). V lost 5 bases to trimming and J lost 3 bases, with 11 bases between them. This CDR3 contains 13 residues. Germline loops: CDR1 LNHDA, CDR2 SQIVND (reference sequence). The CDR3 DNA sequence: TGTGCCAGTAGTGACAGGATAAACTACGAGCAGTACTTC. Amino acids: CASSDRINYEQYF.

This clone has just a few counts. This rearrangement joins TRBV5-6 to TRBJ2-7, with TRBD2 identical over 11 bases. The germline CDR1 and CDR2 sequences are SGHDT and YYEEEE. The V segment lost 4 bases and the J segment 3 bases; nucleotides outside the gene matches: 6. The CDR3 runs 15 residues. This CDR3 reads CASSPTSGTHYEQYF. In DNA, the CDR3 is TGTGCCAGCAGCCCGACTAGCGGGACCCACTACGAGCAGTACTTC.

This clone has a single count. V usage is TRBV6-2 or TRBV6-3 and J usage is TRBJ2-1; D is uncertain. Trimming cost V 4 bases and J 6 bases, with 13 bases left between them. Per germline, CDR1 MNHEY and CDR2 SVGEGT. The CDR3 has 14 amino acids. CDR3 coding DNA: TGTGCCAGCAGTTCCCAGGCCCAGCTCAATGAGCAGTTCTTC. Its protein product is CASSSQAQLNEQFF.